Given below is one TCR beta chain in context. Its antigen is unknown. The sample is drawn from a study of cytomegalovirus exposure and HLA in healthy donors. Study results and caveats: In a later analysis, TCR beta V- and J-gene trimming showed a link to a missense DCLRE1C variant. The study designated roughly 160 TCR beta chains cytomegalovirus-associated. Further analysis was carried out later, and it showed several of the most significant clusters appearing linked to common viral pathogens.

V lost 3 bases and J 1 base, leaving 13 bases between the germline ends. Looked up from germline, CDR1 is MNHNS and CDR2 is SASEGT. The CDR3 has 15 amino acids. 13 Jbeta primers and 60 Vbeta primers were used for the PCR. Profiled with immunoSEQ multiplex PCR; TCRdb holds only in-frame clones, not every one. The sample has a few hundred thousand clones, more than 80% seen once. This chain joins TRBV6-1 and TRBJ2-7; D is unclear. The TCR originated in a man aged 25 to 40 in good health and CMV-seronegative. Sequenced: PBMCs. CDR3 coding DNA: TGTGCCAGCAGTGAGTTGGGCACCAGTTCCTACGAGCAGTACTTC. Protein product: CASSELGTSSYEQYF.